This T cell receptor beta chain was captured in a study of metastatic and nonmetastatic thyroid tumors. Looking at the study overall: Repertoire data that came from the blood and tumor or nodule tissue of malignant and benign thyroid patients were compared.

With MiXCR, TCRdb called clones anew from the PCR reads. The data hold roughly 27,000 clones, with over 20% observed a single time. This clone qualifies as medium-sized (0.01 to 0.1%). Its matching antigen is unknown. Germline CDR1 and CDR2: MNHNS and SASEGT. This CDR3 contains 14 residues. With 6 bases clipped from V and 5 bases from J, the junction kept 8 bases outside the gene matches. Each patient went into thyroid surgery without having received any treatment. Study-level results: Malignant tumors reportedly showed significantly higher TCR beta diversity than benign nodules in both blood and tumor.

The source is a female donor with papillary thyroid cancer or a benign thyroid nodule (not recorded which). Some clones in this sample may be carry-over from other donors' samples. Sequencing used blood. This chain connects TRBV6-1 to TRBJ1-1, with 8 bases matching TRBD1. In DNA, the CDR3 is TGTGCCAGCAGCCTAGGACAGGGAGGGACTGAAGCTTTCTTT. Translation: CASSLGQGGTEAFF.